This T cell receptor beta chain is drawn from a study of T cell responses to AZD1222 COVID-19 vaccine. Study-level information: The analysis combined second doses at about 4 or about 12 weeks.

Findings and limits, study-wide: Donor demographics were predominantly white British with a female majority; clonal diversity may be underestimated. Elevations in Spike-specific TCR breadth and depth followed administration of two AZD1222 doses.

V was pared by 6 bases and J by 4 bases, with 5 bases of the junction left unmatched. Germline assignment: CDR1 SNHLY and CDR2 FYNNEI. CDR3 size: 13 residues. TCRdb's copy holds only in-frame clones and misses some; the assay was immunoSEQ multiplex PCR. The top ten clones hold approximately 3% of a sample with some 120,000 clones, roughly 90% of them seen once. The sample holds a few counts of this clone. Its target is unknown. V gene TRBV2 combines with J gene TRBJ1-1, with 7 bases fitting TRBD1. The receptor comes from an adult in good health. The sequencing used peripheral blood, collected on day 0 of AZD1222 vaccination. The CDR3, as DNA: TGTGCCAGCAGCCCGGGACAGTCCACTGAAGCTTTCTTT. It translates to CASSPGQSTEAFF.